The 26 T cell receptor beta chains given below trace back to one sample, sequenced in a study of blood T cells in healthy people across ages. Primers used in a second PCR of about 7 to 12 cycles were a sample-barcoded 5' primer and a J-beta primer mix. TCRdb reanalysed the 5' RACE reads using MiXCR and keeps one entry per CDR3 protein. Of some 780,000 distinct CDR3 sequences listed, 56% are singletons. The sample comprised blood. The origin of the receptors is a man between 35 and 55 years old in good health.

The V gene is TRBV5-1, the J gene TRBJ1-6; no reliable D call. The CDR3 length is 13 residues. V was trimmed by 0 bases and J by 14 bases, leaving 12 bases between them. Germline V CDR1 and CDR2: SGHRS, YFSETQ. The CDR3 region has the DNA TGCGCCAGCAGCTTGGATGAGCGCCCGGCCCTCCACTTT. Its protein is CASSLDERPALHF.

This clonotype was seen more than once but under ten times. For the CDR3, the DNA is TGCGCCAGCAGCCTAGGGACTCCCCGGGAGACCCAGTACTTC. As protein: CASSLGTPRETQYF. The rearrangement joins TRBV4-1 to TRBJ2-5, with D possibly TRBD2 on 6 matching bases. Germline V gene lookup returns CDR1 MGHRA and CDR2 YSYEKL. The V gene lost 4 bases and the J gene lost 5 bases, with 14 bases spanning the gap. This CDR3 is built from 14 residues.

This chain connects TRBV29-1 to TRBJ1-2, with D maybe TRBD1 (6 bases). CDR3 length: 14 residues. V gave up 3 bases and J gave up 7 bases, with 18 bases separating them. Looked up from germline, CDR1 is SQVTM and CDR2 is ANQGSEA. CDR3 in amino acids: CSVEGGRGLGGYTF. The DNA for the CDR3 is TGCAGCGTTGAGGGGGGCAGGGGATTAGGTGGCTACACCTTC.

This chain connects TRBV6-2 or TRBV6-3 to TRBJ2-7, with a tentative D call TRBD1 (5 bases). The DNA end is more similar to TRBJ2-5, so the J call may be wrong. Germline V gene lookup returns CDR1 MNHEY and CDR2 SVGEGT. CDR3 length: 13 residues. DNA for the CDR3: TGTGCCAGCAGTTACTCGGGGCGAGAGACCCAGTACTTC. It codes for CASSYSGRETQYF.

The chain has TRBV11-3 and TRBJ2-7, with TRBD1 matching 9 bases. The CDR3 is made up of 16 amino acids. V trimming: 0 bases; J trimming: 3 bases; junction bases outside the gene matches: 6. CDR1 and CDR2 (germline): SGHNT, YENEEA. CDR3 DNA: TGTGCCAGCAGCTTAGAAAGAACAGGGGGCGACTACGAGCAGTACTTC. This sequence encodes CASSLERTGGDYEQYF. The complete variable domain, with remaining parts taken from reference TRBV11-3 and TRBJ2-7, reads EAGVVQSPRYKIIEKKQPVAFWCNPISGHNTLYWYLQNLGQGPELLIRYENEEAVDDSQLPKDRFSAERLKGVDSTLKIQPAELGDSAVYLCASSLERTGGDYEQYFGPGTRLTVT.

As to this clonotype: This may stem from a read error, because a much larger clone lies one nucleotide away. The chain joins TRBV28 to TRBJ1-4; possible D gene TRBD1, 5 bases. Trimming removed 5 bases at V and 4 bases at J, with 11 bases between. The CDR3 sequence is 14 residues long. CDR1 and CDR2 from the germline V gene are MDHEN and SYDVKM. CDR3 in DNA: TGTGCCAGCAGTGGGGACGGGTTTAATGAAAAACTGTTTTTT. This sequence encodes CASSGDGFNEKLFF. Combining the CDR3 with reference TRBV28 and TRBJ1-4 gives the whole variable domain DVKVTQSSRYLVKRTGEKVFLECVQDMDHENMFWYRQDPGLGLRLIYFSYDVKMKEKGDIPEGYSVSREKKERFSLILESASTNQTSMYLCASSGDGFNEKLFFGSGTQLSVL.

The V gene is TRBV4-3, the J gene TRBJ1-2; D is possibly TRBD1 (5 bases). V was clipped by 0 bases and J by 0 bases, with 8 bases between them. Germline lookup yields CDR1 LGHNA and CDR2 YSLEER. The CDR3 is 15 residues long. CDR3 sequence: CASSQETGTNYGYTF. The DNA for the CDR3 is TGCGCCAGCAGCCAAGAAACAGGAACTAACTATGGCTACACCTTC.

This clonotype showed up just a few times. The J gene is TRBJ1-1, the V gene TRBV4-2, with 9 positions matching TRBD1. V shed 1 base and J 0 bases; nucleotides not matched to a gene: 0. The CDR3 sequence is 15 residues long. The germline gives CDR1 LGHNA, CDR2 YNFKEQ. CDR3 nucleotides: TGTGCCAGCAGCCAAGGGACAGGGGTGAACACTGAAGCTTTCTTT. Translating gives CASSQGTGVNTEAFF.

The rearrangement uses TRBV12-3 or TRBV12-4 and TRBJ1-1; 10 nucleotides align to TRBD1. The V segment lost 4 bases and the J segment 0 bases; nucleotides outside the gene matches: 5. The CDR3 is made up of 16 amino acids. In nucleotides, the CDR3 is TGTGCCAGCAGTTCCAGACAGGGGGCGGTGAACACTGAAGCTTTCTTT. Its protein product is CASSSRQGAVNTEAFF.

With regard to this clonotype: A much bigger clone sits one base away, suggesting this may be a read error. The V and J genes are TRBV20-1 and TRBJ2-1; maybe TRBD2 (7 bases). The CDR3 covers 14 residues. Trimming left V 3 bases short and J 13 bases short, with 22 bases between. CDR1 and CDR2 from the germline V gene are DFQATT and SNEGSKA (reference sequence). In DNA form, the CDR3 reads TGCAGTGCTAGTGTACCAGGGGAGGGGGAGACCCAGTTCTTC. Protein sequence: CSASVPGEGETQFF.

A few counts support this clonotype. The gene calls are TRBV7-9 and TRBJ2-1; 8 nucleotides align to TRBD2. Trimming at V came to 5 bases and at J to 4 bases, leaving 13 bases not matched to a gene. This CDR3 contains 17 residues. The germline V gene encodes CDR1 SEHNR and CDR2 FQNEAQ (reference sequence). The CDR3 nucleotides read TGTGCCAGCAGCCTTACGCCCGGGACTAGTCCATACAATGAGCAGTTCTTC. Translating it yields CASSLTPGTSPYNEQFF.

The V call is TRBV29-1, the J call TRBJ2-3; 10 bases fit TRBD2. V dropped 6 bases and J dropped 5; count of bases not matched to a gene: 2. This CDR3 has 12 residues. Germline CDR1 reads SQVTM; CDR2 reads ANQGSEA. This CDR3 is CSVRLAGDTQYF. CDR3 in DNA: TGCAGCGTCAGACTAGCGGGAGATACGCAGTATTTT.

The rearrangement joins TRBV2 to TRBJ2-7; D remains ambiguous. CDR1 SNHLY and CDR2 FYNNEI come from the germline V gene. Trimming took off 0 bases at V and 3 bases at J, with 6 bases between the two ends. The CDR3 spans 13 residues. The CDR3 loop reads CASSEATIYEQYF. In DNA form, the CDR3 reads TGTGCCAGCAGTGAAGCAACCATCTACGAGCAGTACTTC.

The rearrangement links TRBV4-1 to TRBJ2-5; no definite D call. The CDR3 has 14 residues. Trimming removed 4 bases from V and 0 bases from J, with 9 bases in between. Germline assignment: CDR1 MGHRA and CDR2 YSYEKL. The CDR3 DNA is TGCGCCAGCAGCCTTATCCGGGACCAAGAGACCCAGTACTTC. It specifies CASSLIRDQETQYF.

Only one count was recorded for this clonotype. The rearrangement links TRBV7-6 to TRBJ2-7; D not certain. Germline CDR1 and CDR2: SGHVS and FNYEAQ. Trimming left V 9 bases short and J 5 bases short, with 17 bases between. CDR3 length: 13 residues. CDR3 in amino acids: CARHNVATNEQYF. Here the CDR3 DNA reads TGTGCCAGACACAACGTAGCCACAAACGAGCAGTACTTC.

The gene calls are TRBV29-1 and TRBJ2-1; no firm D call. CDR1 and CDR2 from the germline V gene are SQVTM and ANQGSEA. This CDR3 has 13 residues. V was pared by 7 bases and J by 6 bases, with 16 bases between. The DNA for the CDR3 is TGCAGCGGTGGACCAGCAGTCGGCAATGAGCAGTTCTTC. Translated: CSGGPAVGNEQFF.

Notes on this clonotype: A much larger clone differs from this one at a single base, so this may be a read error. The chain couples TRBV6-5 to TRBJ1-1; D remains ambiguous. The CDR3 loop spans 15 amino acids. Germline CDR1 MNHEY, CDR2 SVGAGI. Between the trimmed V and J ends, which lost 6 bases and 1 base, there was a span of 15 bases. CDR3 coding DNA: TGTGCCAGCAGAAAGGATCGGGAATCGAACACTGAAGCTTTCTTT. Its protein product is CASRKDRESNTEAFF.

This rearrangement joins TRBV12-3 or TRBV12-4 to TRBJ1-1; D remains unclear. This CDR3 contains 14 residues. The germline V and J ends were trimmed by 6 bases and 1 base, with 12 bases remaining between them. CDR3 DNA: TGTGCCAGCAGCCGTAAAGGAGGGAACACTGAAGCTTTCTTT. It translates to CASSRKGGNTEAFF.

The rearrangement uses TRBV4-1 and TRBJ1-4; 10 bases are shared with TRBD1. J gave up 5 bases and V 1 base, and 10 bases lay outside the gene matches. The germline CDR1 and CDR2 sequences are MGHRA and YSYEKL. This CDR3 region has 18 residues. The CDR3 region is CASSQATGGIILNEKLFF. DNA of the CDR3: TGCGCCAGCAGCCAAGCGACAGGGGGCATAATACTAAATGAAAAACTGTTTTTT.

This clonotype is a singleton in its sample. V gene TRBV20-1 combines with J gene TRBJ2-5, with 10 bases fitting TRBD2. Gene TRBJ2-7 matches the end of the DNA better, so the J call may be wrong. CDR3 length equals 16 residues. Germline V gives CDR1 DFQATT, CDR2 SNEGSKA (reference sequence). CDR3 nucleotide sequence: TGCAGTGCTAGAGATAGCAGACTAGCGGGTTCCTACGAGCAGTACTTC. It specifies CSARDSRLAGSYEQYF.

This clonotype was counted between two and nine times. The chain recombines TRBV6-5 with TRBJ2-7; 8 nucleotides align to TRBD2. Unmatched junction bases numbered 13, after V lost 7 bases and J lost 5 bases. The CDR3 is made up of 15 amino acids. CDR1 and CDR2 (germline): MNHEY, SVGAGI. The CDR3 reads CASNQRGGKGDEQYF. The CDR3 bases are TGTGCCAGCAACCAACGGGGGGGCAAGGGCGACGAGCAGTACTTC.

In its sample, this clonotype was seen a few times. The genes are TRBV2 and TRBJ2-3; D remains ambiguous. Trimming cost V 8 bases and J 6 bases, with 18 bases left between them. There are 14 residues in the CDR3. Per germline, CDR1 SNHLY and CDR2 FYNNEI. The CDR3: CASGVSPRRDTQYF. The CDR3 nucleotides are TGTGCCAGCGGAGTTTCCCCCAGGCGGGATACGCAGTATTTT.

A few counts support this clonotype. The CDR3 region has the DNA TGTGCCAGCAGCTCAGACGGGGGCGGGAATACGCAGTATTTT. Translation: CASSSDGGGNTQYF. The chain employs TRBV7-2 and TRBJ2-3; perhaps D is TRBD1 or TRBD2 (6 bases each). CDR3 length: 14 residues. CDR1 and CDR2 from the germline V gene are SGHTA and FQGNSA. V lost 4 bases and J 7 bases, leaving 15 bases between the germline ends.

The chain is built from TRBV20-1 and TRBJ2-5; maybe TRBD1 (6 bases). This CDR3 region has 15 residues. Germline values: CDR1 DFQATT, CDR2 SNEGSKA (reference sequence). The ends were cut back, 6 bases at V and 5 bases at J, with 22 bases in the middle. CDR3 region: CSALKGLWGRETQYF. CDR3 nucleotides: TGCAGTGCCCTGAAGGGGCTTTGGGGGCGGGAGACCCAGTACTTC.

This clonotype has a handful of counts. The chain joins TRBV4-2 to TRBJ2-7; 8 bases align to TRBD1. Losses at the gene ends were 1 base for V and 3 bases for J; bases not matched to a gene: 5. Germline CDR1 is LGHNA and CDR2 is YNFKEQ. CDR3 length: 15 amino acids. CDR3 protein: CASSQAGQGHYEQYF. In DNA form, the CDR3 reads TGTGCCAGCAGCCAAGCTGGACAGGGTCACTACGAGCAGTACTTC.

J is TRBJ2-5 and V is TRBV7-6; 9 positions agree with TRBD2. Germline V lookup: CDR1 SGHVS, CDR2 FNYEAQ. After removal of 1 base from V and 5 bases from J, the junction contained 11 bases not matched to a gene. The CDR3 is 17 residues long. The CDR3 spells CASSLVVGSGRTETQYF. CDR3 bases: TGTGCCAGCAGCTTAGTGGTGGGTAGCGGGAGAACGGAGACCCAGTACTTC.